This TCR beta chain was sequenced during a study of CD8 T cells in Susac syndrome. CDR3 length: 14 amino acids. The RNA input was about 0.45 to 1 ug, and it was reverse transcribed with random hexamers. TCRdb reprocessed the immunoSEQ multiplex PCR reads with MiXCR, giving one entry per CDR3 protein. The sample holds 200,000 to 250,000 distinct CDR3 sequences; approximately 94% are singletons and the top ten take 0.15% to 0.2%. This clonotype appeared once. V usage is TRBV21-1 and J usage is TRBJ2-2; no DNA check was done on the table's D call, TRBD1. TRBV21-1 constitutes a pseudogene. The clonotype was recovered from a human donor with Susac syndrome. The sequenced sample was CD4+ T cells from PBMCs. Here the CDR3 reads CASRLTENTGELFF. CDR3 nucleotides: TGTGCCAGCCGCCTGACAGAGAACACCGGGGAGCTGTTTTTT.